This T cell receptor beta chain appears in the sequencing data of a study of blood T cell repertoires in COVID-19. Study background: COVID-19 samples from acute and convalescent phases originated in the United States, Italy and Spain. T cells, B-cell-depleted T cells, or PBMCs provided the cDNA or gDNA that served as material.

As originally analysed: Reference gene primer amplification gave nucleated cell count estimates. This table comes from immunoSEQ multiplex PCR, and its TCRdb copy is limited to in-frame clones, with some not included. The V and J calls and clone size come from that table; D and trimming were worked out from the DNA. The table has about 480,000 clones, around 89% seen once. In this sample, this clone turned up a few times. This CDR3 comprises 13 residues. The V and J ends lost 6 bases and 6 bases respectively, with 15 bases between them. The sample taken for sequencing was peripheral blood. This chain uses TRBV12-3 or TRBV12-4 with TRBJ2-7; D gene unclear. This clonotype was obtained from a woman aged 25-40 years with acute or convalescent COVID-19. CDR3 in DNA: TGTGCCAGCAGCCTCGAAAATAGTGGCGAGCAGTACTTC. Its translation: CASSLENSGEQYF.